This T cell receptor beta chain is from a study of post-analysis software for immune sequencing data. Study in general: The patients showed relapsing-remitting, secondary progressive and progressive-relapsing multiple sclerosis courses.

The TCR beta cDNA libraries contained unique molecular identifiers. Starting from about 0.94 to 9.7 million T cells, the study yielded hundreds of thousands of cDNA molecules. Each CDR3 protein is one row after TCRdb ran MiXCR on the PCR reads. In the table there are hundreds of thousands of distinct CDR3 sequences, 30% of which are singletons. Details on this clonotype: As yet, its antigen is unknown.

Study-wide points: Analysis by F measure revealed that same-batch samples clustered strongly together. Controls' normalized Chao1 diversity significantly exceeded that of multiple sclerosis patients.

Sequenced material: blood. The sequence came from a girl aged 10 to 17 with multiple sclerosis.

The DNA of the CDR3 is TGTGCCAGTAGTTGGACTAGCGGGAGTGACTACGAGCAGTACTTC. It yields the protein CASSWTSGSDYEQYF. The chain carries TRBV19 and TRBJ2-7, with 13 bases that match TRBD2. Germline assignment: CDR1 LNHDA and CDR2 SQIVND (reference sequence). V lost 5 bases and J lost 3; bases outside the gene matches: 4. CDR3 length: 15 residues.